This passage covers 21 T cell receptor beta chains from one sample sequenced in a study of low-dose radiotherapy and immunotherapy resistance in tumors (dated by TCRdb to the early 2020s). The reads were generated on an Illumina HiSeq 2500. To make first-strand cDNA, Superscript III was used along with a set of TRAV- and TRBV-specific primers so that both the TCRalpha and TCRbeta chains were covered. TCRs were amplified with Phusion for 15 to 20 PCR cycles, with a constant-region primer paired with the adapter attached to the V primers. TCRdb redid the processing of the public reads, applying fastp at Q25 and MiXCR, and retained in-frame beta chains. A single entry per CDR3 protein holds the most common genes and DNA from its merged rows. The sample profile shows some 57,000 distinct CDR3 sequences; about 25% of them were found once. Around 5% of the sample is held by the ten biggest clonotypes.

The label giving this sample's time point can be read as: before trial treatment. The material sequenced was PBMCs, taken before treatment. All receptors come from a male donor with prostate cancer.

Ten or more counts support this clonotype. The chain joins TRBV27 to TRBJ2-5, with 8 bases fitting TRBD1. CDR1 MNHEY and CDR2 SMNVEV come from the germline V gene (reference sequence). V lost 6 bases, J lost 2 bases, and 11 bases stayed unmatched. The CDR3 is made up of 16 amino acids. Here the CDR3 DNA reads TGTGCCAGCAGCAGCTCGGTCAGGGGGCGTCAAGAGACCCAGTACTTC. Its translation: CASSSSVRGRQETQYF.

Many counts were recorded for this clonotype. The CDR3 protein is CASTRGSEAREQFF. CDR3 sequence (DNA): TGTGCCAGCACCAGAGGTAGCGAGGCCAGGGAGCAGTTCTTC. The chain employs TRBV9 and TRBJ2-1; D may be TRBD2 (5 bases). Germline-derived CDR1 and CDR2 are SGDLS and YYNGEE. The CDR3 runs 14 residues. V was cut by 6 bases and J by 10 bases, with 20 bases left in between.

This clonotype was recorded many times. V and J are TRBV5-6 and TRBJ1-5; TRBD1 might be the D (5 bases). Trimming removed 4 bases at V and 2 bases at J, with 13 bases between. Germline loops: CDR1 SGHDT, CDR2 YYEEEE. The CDR3 consists of 15 residues. CDR3 loop: CASSRRGGGNQPQHF. In nucleotides, the CDR3 is TGTGCCAGCAGCCGCCGGGGAGGGGGCAATCAGCCCCAGCATTTT. Drawing the rest from reference TRBV5-6 and TRBJ1-5, the complete variable domain is DAGVTQSPTHLIKTRGQQVTLRCSPKSGHDTVSWYQQALGQGPQFIFQYYEEEERQRGNFPDRFSGHQFPNYSSELNVNALLLGDSALYLCASSRRGGGNQPQHFGDGTRLSIL.

The chain couples TRBV20-1 to TRBJ2-2; 9 nucleotides match TRBD1. V shed 6 bases and J 4 bases; nucleotides not matched to a gene: 6. The CDR3 extends over 14 amino acids. CDR1 and CDR2 from the germline V gene are DFQATT and SNEGSKA (reference sequence). CDR3 region: CSATTGGITGELFF. The DNA for the CDR3 is TGCAGTGCAACAACAGGGGGCATCACCGGGGAGCTGTTTTTT.

In its sample, this clonotype was seen many times. The chain employs TRBV5-6 and TRBJ2-3; 8 bases are a match to TRBD1. The trim removed 3 bases at V and 4 bases at J, leaving 7 bases unmatched. The length of the CDR3 is 15 residues. Looked up from germline, CDR1 is SGHDT and CDR2 is YYEEEE. CDR3 sequence reads: CASSYAGQGSDTQYF. The CDR3 DNA follows: TGTGCCAGCAGCTACGCAGGACAGGGATCAGATACGCAGTATTTT.

About this clonotype: Only one base separates this from a far larger clonotype, so it likely reflects a read error. The chain uses TRBV28 and TRBJ2-7, with 10 nucleotides matching TRBD2. The J call may be incorrect, as the DNA end agrees better with TRBJ2-1. The germline V gene has CDR1 MDHEN and CDR2 SYDVKM. The CDR3 runs 15 residues. DNA of the CDR3: TGTGCCAGCAGTTTAGCCACTAGCGGGGCCTACGAGCAGTTCTTC. This encodes CASSLATSGAYEQFF.

The chain couples TRBV3-1 to TRBJ2-3, with D unclear. V was shortened by 1 base and J by 7 bases, with 9 bases between the two germline ends. Germline CDR1 reads LGHDT; CDR2 reads YNNKEL (reference sequence). The CDR3 length is 13 residues. The CDR3 DNA reads as TGTGCCAGCAGCCAAGGATCCGGGTATACGCAGTATTTT. Its protein product is CASSQGSGYTQYF.

This clonotype was observed many times. The V call is TRBV28, the J call TRBJ1-5; TRBD1 agrees at 8 bases. Per germline, CDR1 MDHEN and CDR2 SYDVKM. Germline trimming cut 7 bases from V and 4 bases from J; bases unmatched to any gene: 6. This CDR3 has 14 amino acids. The CDR3 is CASTRDRGNQPQHF. CDR3 nucleotide sequence: TGTGCCAGCACCAGAGACAGGGGAAATCAGCCCCAGCATTTT.

This clonotype was counted at least ten times. This chain joins TRBV28 and TRBJ2-1; D is unresolved. V was shortened by 4 bases and J by 8 bases, with 9 bases between the two germline ends. The CDR3 runs to 12 residues. Germline CDR1 is MDHEN and CDR2 is SYDVKM. As DNA, the CDR3 is TGTGCCAGCAGTTACTCTAACTATGAGCAGTTCTTC. Its translation is CASSYSNYEQFF.

The chain joins TRBV5-1 to TRBJ2-2, with 7 bases fitting TRBD1. This CDR3 comprises 15 residues. The V gene end was trimmed by 0 bases and the J gene end by 4 bases; junction bases not matched to a gene: 3. The germline CDR1 and CDR2 sequences are SGHRS and YFSETQ. The CDR3 reads CASSLGPGGTGELFF. CDR3 nucleotide sequence: TGCGCCAGCAGCTTGGGACCAGGGGGCACCGGGGAGCTGTTTTTT.

This clonotype was observed many times. V and J are TRBV14 and TRBJ2-1, with 7 nucleotides matching TRBD2. Germline V gives CDR1 SGHDN, CDR2 FVKESK. The V segment lost 1 base and the J segment 5 bases; nucleotides outside the gene matches: 2. The CDR3 length is 14 residues. CDR3 amino acids: CASSQGSGNNEQFF. CDR3 bases: TGTGCCAGCAGCCAAGGAAGCGGGAACAATGAGCAGTTCTTC.

This clonotype came up many times. The chain combines TRBV3-1 with TRBJ1-3; possible D gene TRBD1, 5 bases. Trimming removed 2 bases at V and 3 bases at J, with 11 bases between. This CDR3 region has 15 residues. From germline, CDR1 is LGHDT and CDR2 YNNKEL (reference sequence). The CDR3 nucleotides are TGTGCCAGCAGCCAAAGGAGGGACTTTGGAAACACCATATATTTT. Protein: CASSQRRDFGNTIYF.

This clonotype has ten or more counts. This chain joins TRBV2 and TRBJ1-4; D might be TRBD1 (5 bases). This CDR3 region has 13 residues. The germline V gene has CDR1 SNHLY and CDR2 FYNNEI. V lost 6 bases, J lost 6 bases, and 11 bases lay in between. CDR3 sequence: CASSRDGDEKLFF. The CDR3 bases are TGTGCCAGCAGCAGGGACGGTGATGAAAAACTGTTTTTT.

This clonotype was seen many times. The rearrangement joins TRBV5-1 to TRBJ2-3, with TRBD1 identical over 7 bases. CDR1 is SGHRS, CDR2 YFSETQ, per germline. The CDR3 has 18 residues. V lost 4 bases, J lost 6 bases, and 20 bases stayed unmatched. Here the CDR3 reads CASSPGLLGGQRADTQYF. As DNA, the CDR3 is TGCGCCAGCAGCCCCGGCCTTTTAGGGGGCCAAAGAGCCGATACGCAGTATTTT.

This clonotype has just a few counts. V is TRBV6-6 and J is TRBJ2-1; TRBD1 or TRBD2 may be the D gene (7 bases each). CDR1 MNHNY and CDR2 SVGAGI come from the germline V gene (reference sequence). The V end lost 4 bases, the J end lost 6 bases, and 19 bases lay between the germline ends. The CDR3 is made up of 16 amino acids. In DNA form, the CDR3 reads TGTGCCAGCAGTTCCCGAGGGGGCGGGAGCACCAATGAGCAGTTCTTC. Translated: CASSSRGGGSTNEQFF.

This clonotype was detected ten times or more. The CDR3 nucleotides read TGCAGCGTTGAAGATCGGGGCAGGGGCCCGGAGAGGCAGTATTTT. This gives the protein CSVEDRGRGPERQYF. This chain joins TRBV29-1 and TRBJ2-3, with a tentative D call TRBD1 (6 bases). Trimming stripped 0 bases from V and 11 bases from J, with 21 bases between. This CDR3 contains 15 residues. Germline lookup yields CDR1 SQVTM and CDR2 ANQGSEA.

In its sample, this clonotype was seen many times. The J gene is TRBJ1-1, the V gene TRBV20-1; TRBD1 is a possible D gene (5 bases). V was pared by 6 bases and J by 6 bases, with 14 bases between. CDR3 length: 12 amino acids. Germline CDR1 and CDR2: DFQATT and SNEGSKA (reference sequence). The CDR3 nucleotides read TGCAGTGCGGTTCAGGGTGTCCCTGAAGCTTTCTTT. Amino acid sequence: CSAVQGVPEAFF.

This clonotype was detected many times. The CDR3 here is CSASPADLDNEQFF. In DNA, the CDR3 is TGCAGTGCTAGCCCAGCTGATCTGGACAATGAGCAGTTCTTC. J is TRBJ2-1 and V is TRBV20-1; D is unresolved. This CDR3 is built from 14 residues. Per germline, CDR1 DFQATT and CDR2 SNEGSKA (reference sequence). Trimming took off 3 bases at V and 5 bases at J, with 14 bases between the two ends.

There are many counts of this clonotype. This chain uses TRBV12-5 with TRBJ2-2; a weak D match, TRBD2 (5 bases). The CDR3 has 13 residues. CDR1 is LGHNT, CDR2 FRNRAP, per germline. V was cut by 5 bases and J by 6 bases, with 10 bases left in between. CDR3 sequence (DNA): TGTGCTAGTGGTAGCGGACGTTCCGGGGAGCTGTTTTTT. Translated: CASGSGRSGELFF. Variable domain in full (rest from reference TRBV12-5 and TRBJ2-2): DARVTQTPRHKVTEMGQEVTMRCQPILGHNTVFWYRQTMMQGLELLAYFRNRAPLDDSGMPKDRFSAEMPDATLATLKIQPSEPRDSAVYFCASGSGRSGELFFGEGSRLTVL.

At least ten counts were recorded for this clonotype. The V and J genes are TRBV27 and TRBJ2-3, with 8 bases lining up with TRBD2. V gave up 6 bases and J gave up 1 base; unmatched junction bases: 6. There are 15 residues in the CDR3. Germline CDR1 reads MNHEY; CDR2 reads SMNVEV (reference sequence). CDR3 sequence: CASSGTRWGTDTQYF. The CDR3 bases are TGTGCCAGCAGCGGGACTAGGTGGGGCACAGATACGCAGTATTTT.

This clonotype was counted ten times or more. This rearrangement joins TRBV29-1 to TRBJ2-7; no firm D call. The germline gives CDR1 SQVTM, CDR2 ANQGSEA. V shed 6 bases and J shed 4 bases, with 10 bases lying between them. This CDR3 spans 11 amino acids. This CDR3 reads CSVSLGYEQYF. The CDR3 bases are TGCAGCGTCTCTTTAGGGTACGAGCAGTACTTC.